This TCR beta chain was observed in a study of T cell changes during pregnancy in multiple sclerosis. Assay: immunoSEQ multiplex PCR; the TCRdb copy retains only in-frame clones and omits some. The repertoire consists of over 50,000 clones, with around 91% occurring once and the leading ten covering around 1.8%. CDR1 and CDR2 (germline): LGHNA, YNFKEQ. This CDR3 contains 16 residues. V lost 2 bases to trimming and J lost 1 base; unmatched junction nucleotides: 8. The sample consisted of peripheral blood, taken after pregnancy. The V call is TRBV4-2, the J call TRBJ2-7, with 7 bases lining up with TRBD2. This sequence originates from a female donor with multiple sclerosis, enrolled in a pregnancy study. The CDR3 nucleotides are TGTGCCAGCAGCCAAACCGGGACTACCTTATCCTACGAGCAGTACTTC. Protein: CASSQTGTTLSYEQYF.